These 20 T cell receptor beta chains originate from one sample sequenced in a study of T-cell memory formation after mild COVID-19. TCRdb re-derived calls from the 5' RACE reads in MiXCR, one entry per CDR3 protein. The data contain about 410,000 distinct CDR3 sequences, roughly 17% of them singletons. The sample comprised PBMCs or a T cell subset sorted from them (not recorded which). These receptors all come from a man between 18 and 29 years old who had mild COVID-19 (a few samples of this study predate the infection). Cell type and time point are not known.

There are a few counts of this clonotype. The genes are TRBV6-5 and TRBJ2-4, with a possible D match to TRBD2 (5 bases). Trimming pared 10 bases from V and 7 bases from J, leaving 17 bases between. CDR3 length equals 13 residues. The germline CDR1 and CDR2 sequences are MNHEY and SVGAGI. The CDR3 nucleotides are TGTGCCACCCGTTCTGGGAGTGGGAACATTCAGTACTTC. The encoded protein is CATRSGSGNIQYF.

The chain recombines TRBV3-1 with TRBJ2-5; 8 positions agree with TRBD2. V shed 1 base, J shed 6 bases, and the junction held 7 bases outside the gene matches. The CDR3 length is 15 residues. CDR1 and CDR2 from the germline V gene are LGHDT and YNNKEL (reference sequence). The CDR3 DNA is TGTGCCAGCAGCCAAGGGAGTAGCGGGGTAAAGACCCAGTACTTC. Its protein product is CASSQGSSGVKTQYF.

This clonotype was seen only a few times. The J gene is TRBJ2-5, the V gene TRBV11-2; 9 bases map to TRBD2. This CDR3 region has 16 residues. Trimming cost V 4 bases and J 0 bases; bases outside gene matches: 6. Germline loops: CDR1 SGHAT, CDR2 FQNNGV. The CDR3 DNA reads TGTGCCAGCAGCTCCTGGAAGCGGGGGGACCAAGAGACCCAGTACTTC. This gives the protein CASSSWKRGDQETQYF.

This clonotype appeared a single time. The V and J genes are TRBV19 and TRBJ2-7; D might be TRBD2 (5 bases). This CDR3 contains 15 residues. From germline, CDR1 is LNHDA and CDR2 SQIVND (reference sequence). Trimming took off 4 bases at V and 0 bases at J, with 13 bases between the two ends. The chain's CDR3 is CASSKTGKSSYEQYF. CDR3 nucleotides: TGTGCCAGTAGTAAGACCGGGAAGAGCTCCTACGAGCAGTACTTC. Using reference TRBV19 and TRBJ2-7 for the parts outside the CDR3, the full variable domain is DGGITQSPKYLFRKEGQNVTLSCEQNLNHDAMYWYRQDPGQGLRLIYYSQIVNDFQKGDIAEGYSVSREKKESFPLTVTSAQKNPTAFYLCASSKTGKSSYEQYFGPGTRLTVT.

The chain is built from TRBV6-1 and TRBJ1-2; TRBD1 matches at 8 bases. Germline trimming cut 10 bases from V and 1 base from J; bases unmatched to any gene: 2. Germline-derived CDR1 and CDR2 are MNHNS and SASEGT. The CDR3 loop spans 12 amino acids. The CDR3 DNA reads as TGTGCCAAGGGACAGGATAACTATGGCTACACCTTC. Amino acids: CAKGQDNYGYTF.

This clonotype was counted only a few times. CDR3 bases: TGTGCCACCCTAGAAGGAGCGTTCGGCACCGGGGAGCTGTTTTTT. This translates into CATLEGAFGTGELFF. The chain links TRBV6-1 to TRBJ2-2; D gene uncertain. Germline lookup yields CDR1 MNHNS and CDR2 SASEGT. There are 15 residues in the CDR3. The germline V and J ends were trimmed by 10 bases and 4 bases, with 19 bases remaining between them.

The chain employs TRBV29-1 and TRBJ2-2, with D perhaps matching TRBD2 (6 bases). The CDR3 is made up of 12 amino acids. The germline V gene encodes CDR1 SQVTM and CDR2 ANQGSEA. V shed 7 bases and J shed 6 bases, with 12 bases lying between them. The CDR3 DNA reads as TGCAGCGCCGGGGGTCTGGCCGGGGAGCTGTTTTTT. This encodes CSAGGLAGELFF.

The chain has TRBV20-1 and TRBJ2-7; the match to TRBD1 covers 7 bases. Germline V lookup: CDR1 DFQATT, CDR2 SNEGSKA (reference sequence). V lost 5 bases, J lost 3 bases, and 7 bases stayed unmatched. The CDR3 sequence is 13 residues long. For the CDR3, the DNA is TGCAGTGCTGCAGACAGGGCGCACTACGAGCAGTACGTC. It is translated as CSAADRAHYEQYV.

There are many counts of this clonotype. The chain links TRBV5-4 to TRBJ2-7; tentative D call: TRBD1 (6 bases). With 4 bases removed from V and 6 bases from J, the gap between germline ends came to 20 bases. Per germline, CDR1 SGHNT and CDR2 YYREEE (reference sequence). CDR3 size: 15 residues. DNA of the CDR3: TGTGCCAGCAGCCTGGGGGCGACGAATCCCGGCGAGCAGTACTTC. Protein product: CASSLGATNPGEQYF.

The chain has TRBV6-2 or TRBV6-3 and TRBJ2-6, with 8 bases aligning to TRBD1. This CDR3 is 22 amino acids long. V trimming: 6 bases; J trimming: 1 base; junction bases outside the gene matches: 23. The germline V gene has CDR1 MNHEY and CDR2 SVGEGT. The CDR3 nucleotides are TGTGCCAGCAGCTACCACCAGGGGATACAGGGACAGGATCCATCTGGGGCCAACGTCCTGACTTTC. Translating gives CASSYHQGIQGQDPSGANVLTF.

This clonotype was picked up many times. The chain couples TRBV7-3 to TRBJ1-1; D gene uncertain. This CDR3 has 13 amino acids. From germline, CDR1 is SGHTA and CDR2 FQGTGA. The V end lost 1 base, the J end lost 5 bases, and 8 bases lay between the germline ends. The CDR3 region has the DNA TGTGCCAGCAGCTTAATCCAAGGGACTGAAGCTTTCTTT. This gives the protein CASSLIQGTEAFF.

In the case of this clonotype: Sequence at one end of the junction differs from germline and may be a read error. CDR3 sequence (DNA): TGCGCCAGCAGCTTGGTGCCAGGGGACTATGGCTACACCTTC. Translated: CASSLVPGDYGYTF. The gene calls are TRBV7-2 and TRBJ1-2; the D gene is possibly TRBD1 (6 bases). The CDR3 extends over 14 amino acids. Germline V CDR1 and CDR2: SGHTA, FQGNSA.

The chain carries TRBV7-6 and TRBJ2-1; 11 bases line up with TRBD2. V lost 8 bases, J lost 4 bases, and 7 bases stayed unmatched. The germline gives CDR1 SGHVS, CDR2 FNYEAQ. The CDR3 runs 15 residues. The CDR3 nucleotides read TGTGCCAGCGGGCAAGGGACTAGCGGTTACAATGAGCAGTTCTTC. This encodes CASGQGTSGYNEQFF. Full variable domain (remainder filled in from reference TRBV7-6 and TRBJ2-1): GAGVSQSPRYKVTKRGQDVALRCDPISGHVSLYWYRQALGQGPEFLTYFNYEAQQDKSGLPNDRFSAERPEGSISTLTIQRTEQRDSAMYRCASGQGTSGYNEQFFGPGTRLTVL.

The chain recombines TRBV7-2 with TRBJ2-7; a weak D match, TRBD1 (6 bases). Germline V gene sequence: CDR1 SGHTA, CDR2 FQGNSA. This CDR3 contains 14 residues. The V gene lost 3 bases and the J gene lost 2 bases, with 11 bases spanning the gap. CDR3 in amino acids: CASSFGTRAYEQYF. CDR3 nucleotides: TGTGCCAGCAGCTTCGGGACAAGGGCCTACGAGCAGTACTTC.

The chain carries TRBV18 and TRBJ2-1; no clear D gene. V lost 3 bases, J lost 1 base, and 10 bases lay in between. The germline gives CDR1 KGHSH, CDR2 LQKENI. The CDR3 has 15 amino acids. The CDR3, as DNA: TGTGCCAGCTCACCGTACGTGGGTTCCTACAATGAGCAGTTCTTC. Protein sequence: CASSPYVGSYNEQFF.

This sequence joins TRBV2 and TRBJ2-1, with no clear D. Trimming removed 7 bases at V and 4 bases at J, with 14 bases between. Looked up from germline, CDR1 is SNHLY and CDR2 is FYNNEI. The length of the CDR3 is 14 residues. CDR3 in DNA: TGTGCCAGCAAGATGGAAAGACAATACAATGAGCAGTTCTTC. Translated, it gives CASKMERQYNEQFF.

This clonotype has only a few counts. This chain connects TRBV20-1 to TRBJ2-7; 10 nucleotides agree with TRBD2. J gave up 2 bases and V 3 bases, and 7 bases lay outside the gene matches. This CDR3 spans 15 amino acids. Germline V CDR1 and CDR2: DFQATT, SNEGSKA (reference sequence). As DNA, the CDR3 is TGCAGTGCTAGTCTAGCGGGGGCCGGAGCCTACGAGCAGTACTTC. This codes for CSASLAGAGAYEQYF.

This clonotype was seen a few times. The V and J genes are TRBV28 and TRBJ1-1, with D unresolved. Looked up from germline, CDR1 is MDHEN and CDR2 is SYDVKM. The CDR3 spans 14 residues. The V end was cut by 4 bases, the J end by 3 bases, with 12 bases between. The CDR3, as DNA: TGTGCCAGCAGTTCTTGGGTGAGGGACACTGAAGCTTTCTTT. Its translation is CASSSWVRDTEAFF. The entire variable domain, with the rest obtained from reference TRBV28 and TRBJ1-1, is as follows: DVKVTQSSRYLVKRTGEKVFLECVQDMDHENMFWYRQDPGLGLRLIYFSYDVKMKEKGDIPEGYSVSREKKERFSLILESASTNQTSMYLCASSSWVRDTEAFFGQGTRLTVV.

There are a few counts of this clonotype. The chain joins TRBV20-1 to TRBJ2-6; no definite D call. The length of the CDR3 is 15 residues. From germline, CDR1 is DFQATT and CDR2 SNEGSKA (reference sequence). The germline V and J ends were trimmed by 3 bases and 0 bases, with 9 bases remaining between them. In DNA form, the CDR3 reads TGCAGTGCTAGGCGGCAGGACTCTGGGGCCAACGTCCTGACTTTC. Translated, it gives CSARRQDSGANVLTF.

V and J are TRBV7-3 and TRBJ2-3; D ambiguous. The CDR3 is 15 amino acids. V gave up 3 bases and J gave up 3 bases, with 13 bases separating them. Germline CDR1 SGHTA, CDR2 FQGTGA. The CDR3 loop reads CASSLGGRETDTQYF. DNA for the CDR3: TGTGCCAGCAGCTTGGGCGGAAGAGAAACAGATACGCAGTATTTT.